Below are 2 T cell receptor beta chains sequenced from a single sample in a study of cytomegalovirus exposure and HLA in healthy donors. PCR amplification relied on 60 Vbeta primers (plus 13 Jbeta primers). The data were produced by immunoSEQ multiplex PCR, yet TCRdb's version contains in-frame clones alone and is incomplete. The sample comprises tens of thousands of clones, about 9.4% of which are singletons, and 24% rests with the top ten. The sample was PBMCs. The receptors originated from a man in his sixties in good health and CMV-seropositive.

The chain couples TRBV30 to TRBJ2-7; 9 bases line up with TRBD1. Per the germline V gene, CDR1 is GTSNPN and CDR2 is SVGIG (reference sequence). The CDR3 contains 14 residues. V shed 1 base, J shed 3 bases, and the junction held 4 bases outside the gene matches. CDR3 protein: CAWSGGTGYYEQYF. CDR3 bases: TGTGCCTGGAGTGGAGGGACAGGGTACTACGAGCAGTACTTC.

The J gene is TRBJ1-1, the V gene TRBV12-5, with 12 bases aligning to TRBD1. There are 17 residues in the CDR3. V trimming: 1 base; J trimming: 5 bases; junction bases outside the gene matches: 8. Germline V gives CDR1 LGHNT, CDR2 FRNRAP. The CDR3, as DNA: TGTGCTAGTGGTTTGGCAGGGACAGGGGGCGGTCGGACTGAAGCTTTCTTT. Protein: CASGLAGTGGGRTEAFF.